This T cell receptor (beta chain) is drawn from a study of blood T cell repertoires in COVID-19. Overall study: Both acute and convalescent COVID-19 samples were obtained from the United States, Italy and Spain. Sources were T cells, B-cell-depleted T cells, or PBMCs; the material itself was cDNA or gDNA.

The CDR3 consists of 15 residues. V was cut by 4 bases and J by 0 bases, with 13 bases left in between. Germline CDR1 reads SNHLY; CDR2 reads FYNNEI. Methods used by the authors: Estimated nucleated cell counts came from reference gene primer amplification. Here immunoSEQ multiplex PCR was the method, and the copy in TCRdb shows in-frame clones only, minus some. V and J calls and clone size follow that table, whereas D and trimming were derived from the DNA. This sample yields fewer than 300,000 clones, of which 82% are seen a single time; 3.1% belongs to the top ten. Material: peripheral blood. The source is a young woman with acute or convalescent COVID-19. The J gene is TRBJ2-7, the V gene TRBV2; D might be TRBD1 (5 bases). The CDR3 nucleotides are TGTGCCAGCAGTGTTGGCAGGGCCCCCTCCTACGAGCAGTACTTC. It translates to CASSVGRAPSYEQYF. Looking up the rest from reference TRBV2 and TRBJ2-7 gives the full variable domain: EPEVTQTPSHQVTQMGQEVILRCVPISNHLYFYWYRQILGQKVEFLVSFYNNEISEKSEIFDDQFSVERPDGSNFTLKIRSTKLEDSAMYFCASSVGRAPSYEQYFGPGTRLTVT.